The clone carrying this TCR beta chain came up many times. This sample was taken from a study of CD8 T cells in ankylosing spondylitis. The CDR3 consists of 13 residues. V was clipped by 3 bases and J by 5 bases; unmatched bases: 1. From germline, CDR1 is SGDLS and CDR2 YYNGEE. In TCRdb, the 5' RACE reads were re-called with MiXCR into one record per CDR3 protein. The table shows about 10,000 distinct CDR3 sequences, with around 6% occurring only once. The rearrangement links TRBV9 to TRBJ1-2; TRBD1 aligns across 10 bases. The sequenced sample consisted of blood, either unsorted or a sorted T cell fraction (not recorded which). The TCR comes from a female donor with ankylosing spondylitis or in good health (not recorded which). The CDR3 bases are TGTGCCAGCAGCGGGGACAGGGGATATGGCTACACCTTC. Protein sequence: CASSGDRGYGYTF.